Shown below are 16 T cell receptor beta chains from a single sample sequenced in a study of blood T cell repertoires in COVID-19. Sequenced by immunoSEQ multiplex PCR; TCRdb stores in-frame clones only, minus some. The sample shows some 33,000 clones, approximately 82% of them seen only once. The sample consisted of peripheral blood. The receptors were sampled from a human donor in a cohort sampled during active COVID-19.

This chain connects TRBV19 to TRBJ2-1; possible D gene TRBD1, 6 bases. CDR1 is LNHDA and CDR2 is SQIVND in the germline V gene (reference sequence). The germline V and J ends were trimmed by 8 bases and 10 bases, with 21 bases remaining between them. CDR3 length equals 14 residues. CDR3 bases: TGTGCCAGTCGACGCGCCAAACAGGGTCGGGAGCAGTTCTTC. Its translation: CASRRAKQGREQFF.

The chain joins TRBV9 to TRBJ2-5; 8 bases are a match to TRBD1. Germline V CDR1 and CDR2: SGDLS, YYNGEE. The CDR3 consists of 12 residues. The J segment lost 4 bases and the V segment lost 5 bases, leaving 1 base of the junction unmatched. The CDR3, as DNA: TGTGCCAGCAGTGGACAGGGAGAGACCCAGTACTTC. This gives the protein CASSGQGETQYF.

CDR3 nucleotides: TGTGCCAGCAGCTTAGCCGGGGGGGCAGGGGGAGAGACCCAGTACTTC. Its translation: CASSLAGGAGGETQYF. The chain is built from TRBV11-2 and TRBJ2-5; perhaps TRBD2 as D (8 bases). The CDR3 spans 16 residues. CDR1 and CDR2 (germline): SGHAT, FQNNGV. The V end was cut by 1 base, the J end by 4 bases, with 16 bases between.

This chain joins TRBV6-6 and TRBJ2-7; weak D call: TRBD2 (6 bases). Trimming pared 7 bases from V and 3 bases from J, leaving 7 bases between. The germline gives CDR1 MNHNY, CDR2 SVGAGI (reference sequence). The CDR3 extends over 11 amino acids. The CDR3, as DNA: TGTGCCAGCATGCGGGACTACGAGCAGTACTTC. This gives the protein CASMRDYEQYF.

This rearrangement joins TRBV28 to TRBJ2-5, with 7 bases matching TRBD1. V dropped 5 bases and J dropped 2; count of bases not matched to a gene: 8. The CDR3 runs 15 residues. Looked up from germline, CDR1 is MDHEN and CDR2 is SYDVKM. The CDR3 DNA reads TGTGCCAGCAGTACTACGAACAGGGGACAAGAGACCCAGTACTTC. It encodes CASSTTNRGQETQYF.

V usage is TRBV7-3 and J usage is TRBJ2-2; 13 bases are shared with TRBD2. V dropped 5 bases and J dropped 4; count of bases not matched to a gene: 4. The CDR3 runs 16 residues. Germline V gene data show CDR1 as SGHTA and CDR2 as FQGTGA. This CDR3 is CASSPRTSGGTGELFF. The CDR3 bases are TGTGCCAGCAGCCCCCGGACTAGCGGGGGCACCGGGGAGCTGTTTTTT.

The gene calls are TRBV12-3 or TRBV12-4 and TRBJ1-2; the D gene is possibly TRBD1 (5 bases). The V and J ends lost 3 bases and 5 bases respectively, with 10 bases between them. CDR3 length: 13 amino acids. CDR3 in DNA: TGTGCCAGCAGTTTCCAGGGCGAATATGGCTACACCTTC. It yields the protein CASSFQGEYGYTF.

This clone has only one observation. The CDR3: CASSGRDLRETQYF. The CDR3 DNA reads as TGTGCCAGCAGCGGACGGGACTTACGAGAGACCCAGTACTTC. The chain uses TRBV7-9 and TRBJ2-5; TRBD2 is a possible D gene (6 bases). There are 14 residues in the CDR3. Trimming took off 5 bases at V and 4 bases at J, with 14 bases between the two ends. Germline CDR1 SEHNR, CDR2 FQNEAQ (reference sequence).

The genes are TRBV4-1 and TRBJ2-7; the D gene is possibly TRBD1 (7 bases). The CDR3 has 16 amino acids. The V and J ends lost 4 bases and 3 bases respectively, with 19 bases between them. In germline, CDR1 is MGHRA, CDR2 YSYEKL. This chain's CDR3 is CASSRGAGQRYYEQYF. CDR3 nucleotides: TGCGCCAGCAGCCGGGGGGCGGGACAGAGGTACTACGAGCAGTACTTC.

This clone was observed a single time. This chain links TRBV5-1 with TRBJ2-7; possibly TRBD2 for D (6 bases). Germline lookup yields CDR1 SGHRS and CDR2 YFSETQ. V dropped 4 bases and J dropped 2 bases, with 19 bases sitting between them. CDR3 length equals 16 residues. The CDR3 spells CASSRRPRLGTYEQYF. The CDR3 DNA follows: TGCGCCAGCAGCCGGAGGCCGAGACTAGGTACCTACGAGCAGTACTTC.

The chain couples TRBV30 to TRBJ1-1; 7 bases line up with TRBD1. The CDR3 sequence is 14 residues long. Unmatched junction bases numbered 6, after V lost 0 bases and J lost 5 bases. From germline, CDR1 is GTSNPN and CDR2 SVGIG (reference sequence). The CDR3 DNA reads as TGTGCCTGGAGTGTACGTCAGGGGGTAACTGAAGCTTTCTTT. This sequence encodes CAWSVRQGVTEAFF.

This sequence joins TRBV5-1 and TRBJ1-6; no firm D call. In germline, CDR1 is SGHRS, CDR2 YFSETQ. CDR3 length: 15 amino acids. The germline V and J ends were trimmed by 4 bases and 7 bases, with 15 bases remaining between them. CDR3 loop: CASSTGRSGNSPLHF. CDR3 nucleotides: TGCGCCAGCAGCACCGGACGGAGCGGGAATTCACCCCTCCACTTT.

J is TRBJ1-5 and V is TRBV28, with D perhaps matching TRBD1 (6 bases). Per germline, CDR1 MDHEN and CDR2 SYDVKM. V lost 10 bases and J 5 bases, leaving 12 bases between the germline ends. The CDR3 runs 12 residues. The CDR3 nucleotides read TGTGCCACCCTGACAGGTGATCAGCCCCAGCATTTT. Encoded protein: CATLTGDQPQHF.

The gene calls are TRBV4-1 and TRBJ1-6; D is uncertain. The CDR3 covers 17 residues. Germline V lookup: CDR1 MGHRA, CDR2 YSYEKL. Trimming cost V 0 bases and J 3 bases, with 12 bases left between them. CDR3 in DNA: TGCGCCAGCAGCCAAGAATTGAGGGTAGACTATAATTCACCCCTCCACTTT. Its translation is CASSQELRVDYNSPLHF.

V is TRBV5-1 and J is TRBJ2-5; TRBD2 aligns across 8 bases. The CDR3 is 16 amino acids. After removal of 0 bases from V and 1 base from J, the junction contained 5 bases not matched to a gene. CDR1 and CDR2 from the germline V gene are SGHRS and YFSETQ. This CDR3 reads CASSLGNGGAQETQYF. In nucleotides, the CDR3 is TGCGCCAGCAGCTTGGGGAACGGGGGGGCCCAAGAGACCCAGTACTTC.

The CDR3 reads CASSGAGLAVETQYF. The CDR3 bases are TGTGCCAGCTCTGGGGCCGGGCTAGCGGTGGAGACCCAGTACTTC. The J gene is TRBJ2-5, the V gene TRBV2; TRBD2 matches at 7 bases. The junction had 14 bases not matched to a gene; V was cut back by 8 bases and J by 5 bases. The germline gives CDR1 SNHLY, CDR2 FYNNEI. CDR3 length equals 15 residues. Based on the CDR3 plus reference TRBV2 and TRBJ2-5, the full variable domain is EPEVTQTPSHQVTQMGQEVILRCVPISNHLYFYWYRQILGQKVEFLVSFYNNEISEKSEIFDDQFSVERPDGSNFTLKIRSTKLEDSAMYFCASSGAGLAVETQYFGPGTRLLVL.